The 26 T cell receptor beta chains reported below all come from one sample, sequenced in a study of blood T cell repertoires in COVID-19. The assay was immunoSEQ multiplex PCR, and TCRdb's table has in-frame clones only and misses some. The sample has about 98,000 clones, roughly four fifths seen once; the top ten hold around 4%. Sequencing input: peripheral blood. These receptors were collected from a man in his 60s with acute or convalescent COVID-19.

This chain uses TRBV19 with TRBJ1-5; maybe TRBD1 (6 bases). The V end lost 4 bases, the J end lost 4 bases, and 23 bases lay between the germline ends. The CDR3 extends over 18 amino acids. Germline V lookup: CDR1 LNHDA, CDR2 SQIVND (reference sequence). The DNA of the CDR3 is TGTGCCAGTAGTACCCGACGGGGGGGCAGGGGTCGGAATCAGCCCCAGCATTTT. This sequence encodes CASSTRRGGRGRNQPQHF. The full variable domain, completed using reference TRBV19 and TRBJ1-5, is DGGITQSPKYLFRKEGQNVTLSCEQNLNHDAMYWYRQDPGQGLRLIYYSQIVNDFQKGDIAEGYSVSREKKESFPLTVTSAQKNPTAFYLCASSTRRGGRGRNQPQHFGDGTRLSIL.

This rearrangement joins TRBV9 to TRBJ1-2, with D maybe TRBD1 (6 bases). From germline, CDR1 is SGDLS and CDR2 YYNGEE. CDR3 length equals 15 residues. V dropped 0 bases and J dropped 4 bases, with 13 bases sitting between them. The CDR3 reads CASSVDGQSIYGYTF. In DNA form, the CDR3 reads TGTGCCAGCAGCGTAGACGGACAGTCCATCTATGGCTACACCTTC.

This clone was picked up a small number of times. The chain carries TRBV11-2 and TRBJ2-7; 9 nucleotides match TRBD2. CDR3 size: 15 residues. Trimming at V came to 1 base and at J to 3 bases, leaving 4 bases not matched to a gene. CDR1 and CDR2 from the germline V gene are SGHAT and FQNNGV. CDR3 in DNA: TGTGCCAGCAGCTTAGGTAGCGGGGGTGGCTACGAGCAGTACTTC. As protein: CASSLGSGGGYEQYF.

The chain has TRBV7-9 and TRBJ1-1; 7 bases match TRBD1. CDR1 is SEHNR and CDR2 is FQNEAQ in the germline V gene (reference sequence). The V gene end was trimmed by 2 bases and the J gene end by 0 bases; junction bases not matched to a gene: 9. The CDR3 consists of 17 residues. DNA of the CDR3: TGTGCCAGCAGCTTACTTGGGGCAGGGGGAATGAACACTGAAGCTTTCTTT. Encoded protein: CASSLLGAGGMNTEAFF.

Only one count was recorded for this clone. This sequence joins TRBV6-5 and TRBJ1-1; TRBD1 might be the D (5 bases). CDR3 size: 13 residues. Germline-derived CDR1 and CDR2 are MNHEY and SVGAGI. V was pared by 2 bases and J by 10 bases, with 14 bases between. The CDR3 nucleotides are TGTGCCAGCAGTTACCTGGGTGCGGGGGTAGCTTTCTTT. Translation: CASSYLGAGVAFF.

The chain has TRBV6-6 and TRBJ2-7, with a tentative D call TRBD2 (6 bases). CDR3 length equals 14 residues. In germline, CDR1 is MNHNY, CDR2 SVGAGI (reference sequence). Between the trimmed V and J ends, which lost 6 bases and 3 bases, there was a span of 15 bases. CDR3 bases: TGTGCCAGCAGAGGCTCCTCGGAGGGCTACGAGCAGTACGTC. As protein: CASRGSSEGYEQYV.

This chain connects TRBV5-1 to TRBJ2-3, with TRBD2 matching over 14 bases. V dropped 2 bases and J dropped 3; count of bases not matched to a gene: 8. The CDR3 is 18 residues long. Germline CDR1 SGHRS, CDR2 YFSETQ. The CDR3 reads CASSFGLAGGDGTDTQYF. The CDR3 DNA is TGCGCCAGCAGCTTTGGACTAGCGGGGGGCGATGGAACAGATACGCAGTATTTT.

The chain joins TRBV9 to TRBJ2-2; 11 bases line up with TRBD1. V gave up 2 bases and J gave up 5 bases; unmatched junction bases: 5. The germline CDR1 and CDR2 sequences are SGDLS and YYNGEE. The CDR3 sequence is 16 residues long. This chain's CDR3 is CASSVSGTGGTGELFF. The DNA for the CDR3 is TGTGCCAGCAGCGTGTCCGGGACAGGGGGTACCGGGGAGCTGTTTTTT.

This clone appeared a few times. This sample includes further DNA sequences coding for the same CDR3. V and J are TRBV7-2 and TRBJ1-6; D perhaps matches TRBD1 (6 bases). The CDR3 is 13 residues long. The ends were cut back, 4 bases at V and 7 bases at J, with 8 bases in the middle. CDR1 SGHTA and CDR2 FQGNSA come from the germline V gene. DNA of the CDR3: TGTGCCAGCAGCTCAACAGGGAATTCACCCCTCCACTTT. Encoded protein: CASSSTGNSPLHF.

As DNA, the CDR3 is TGCGCCAGCAGCTTGGCAGTAATGAACACTGAAGCTTTCTTT. Translated, it gives CASSLAVMNTEAFF. V usage is TRBV5-1 and J usage is TRBJ1-1; D call uncertain. V was trimmed by 0 bases and J by 0 bases, leaving 6 bases between them. The germline V gene has CDR1 SGHRS and CDR2 YFSETQ. This CDR3 is built from 14 residues.

The V gene is TRBV5-6, the J gene TRBJ1-3; D remains ambiguous. CDR1 is SGHDT, CDR2 YYEEEE, per germline. The CDR3 covers 15 residues. V lost 1 base and J lost 0, with 8 bases in between. The CDR3 protein is CASSLKSGSGNTIYF. CDR3 DNA sequence: TGTGCCAGCAGCTTGAAATCCGGCTCTGGAAACACCATATATTTT.

The chain employs TRBV20-1 and TRBJ2-1, with 11 bases identical to TRBD2. CDR1 is DFQATT and CDR2 is SNEGSKA in the germline V gene (reference sequence). This CDR3 region has 17 residues. The V gene end was trimmed by 3 bases and the J gene end by 0 bases; junction bases not matched to a gene: 7. CDR3 in DNA: TGCAGTGCTAGTTGGACTAGCGGGCGTAGCTCCTACAATGAGCAGTTCTTC. Its protein is CSASWTSGRSSYNEQFF.

The chain couples TRBV29-1 to TRBJ2-3, with a tentative D call TRBD2 (6 bases). In germline, CDR1 is SQVTM, CDR2 ANQGSEA. The CDR3 is 17 amino acids. Trimming took off 2 bases at V and 0 bases at J, with 18 bases between the two ends. CDR3 residues: CSVELDLTGVSTDTQYF. The CDR3 bases are TGCAGCGTTGAATTGGACCTGACGGGAGTTAGCACAGATACGCAGTATTTT.

The chain couples TRBV19 to TRBJ1-3; D gene uncertain. The CDR3 sequence is 13 residues long. The germline V gene has CDR1 LNHDA and CDR2 SQIVND (reference sequence). Trimming stripped 6 bases from V and 0 bases from J, with 6 bases between. In DNA, the CDR3 is TGTGCCAGTAGGGCAGACTCTGGAAACACCATATATTTT. It specifies CASRADSGNTIYF.

This clone was seen more than once but under ten times. The rearrangement links TRBV11-2 to TRBJ2-3, with a weak D call TRBD1 (5 bases). V lost 6 bases to trimming and J lost 3 bases, with 19 bases between them. The V gene's germline CDR1 is SGHAT and CDR2 FQNNGV. CDR3 size: 16 residues. The DNA for the CDR3 is TGTGCCAGCAGTCGAATTAGTCAGGGCGGAACAGATACGCAGTATTTT. Protein sequence: CASSRISQGGTDTQYF.

This rearrangement joins TRBV18 to TRBJ2-6, with D possibly matching TRBD1 (6 bases). Germline V gene sequence: CDR1 KGHSH, CDR2 LQKENI. The CDR3 is 16 residues long. Trimming removed 4 bases at V and 0 bases at J, with 10 bases between. The CDR3 is CASSRDTTSGANVLTF. The CDR3 DNA reads TGTGCCAGCTCACGGGACACCACCTCTGGGGCCAACGTCCTGACTTTC.

This clone was seen only once. J is TRBJ2-1 and V is TRBV3-1 (or the pseudogene TRBV3-2); tentatively, D is TRBD1 (5 bases). The CDR3 loop spans 15 amino acids. CDR1 is LGHDT, CDR2 YNNKEL, per germline (reference sequence). The V gene lost 4 bases and the J gene lost 0 bases, with 10 bases spanning the gap. The CDR3 DNA reads as TGTGCCAGCAGCCCCAGGGTAGCCTCCTACAATGAGCAGTTCTTC. Translating it yields CASSPRVASYNEQFF.

The J gene is TRBJ2-7, the V gene TRBV19; weak D call: TRBD1 (5 bases). The germline V gene encodes CDR1 LNHDA and CDR2 SQIVND (reference sequence). The CDR3 loop spans 13 amino acids. The V end lost 5 bases, the J end lost 4 bases, and 12 bases lay between the germline ends. CDR3 sequence: CASSSGLGYEQYV. The CDR3 nucleotides read TGTGCCAGTAGTTCAGGGCTGGGGTACGAGCAGTACGTC.

This clone was found many times. The CDR3 loop is CASRYQQGGIGELFF. CDR3 nucleotides: TGTGCCAGCAGATACCAACAGGGGGGGATCGGGGAGCTGTTTTTT. The gene calls are TRBV6-5 and TRBJ2-2; TRBD1 might be the D (8 bases). The length of the CDR3 is 15 residues. Germline V gives CDR1 MNHEY, CDR2 SVGAGI. Trimming left V 6 bases short and J 7 bases short, with 18 bases between.

As for this clone: This sample includes further DNA sequences coding for the same CDR3. The chain is built from TRBV30 and TRBJ1-3; maybe TRBD1 (5 bases). The CDR3 runs 13 residues. CDR1 GTSNPN and CDR2 SVGIG come from the germline V gene (reference sequence). The V end was cut by 3 bases, the J end by 1 base, with 7 bases between. The CDR3 is CAWSRGSGNTIYF. DNA for the CDR3: TGTGCCTGGAGCCGGGGGTCTGGAAACACCATATATTTT.

The CDR3 bases are TGCGCCAGCAGCTCCCCTCTTCCCGAGTCGACCCAGTACTTC. This encodes CASSSPLPESTQYF. This chain uses TRBV4-1 with TRBJ2-5; D unresolved. CDR1 and CDR2 from the germline V gene are MGHRA and YSYEKL. This CDR3 spans 14 amino acids. Trimming stripped 5 bases from V and 7 bases from J, with 17 bases between.

V and J are TRBV6-2 or TRBV6-3 and TRBJ2-6; 8 bases are shared with TRBD2. V was pared by 0 bases and J by 3 bases, with 13 bases of the junction left unmatched. Germline CDR1 MNHEY, CDR2 SVGEGT. This CDR3 has 20 residues. Written as DNA, the CDR3 is TGTGCCAGCAGTTACTCTTGGGCGGGAGGTCCTCGGAGTGGGGCCAACGTCCTGACTTTC. It encodes CASSYSWAGGPRSGANVLTF.

The chain is built from TRBV5-1 and TRBJ2-1, with TRBD1 matching over 8 bases. In germline, CDR1 is SGHRS, CDR2 YFSETQ. Germline trimming cut 4 bases from V and 0 bases from J; bases unmatched to any gene: 3. This CDR3 has 15 residues. The CDR3 region has the DNA TGCGCCAGCAGCATTACAGGGGGCTCCTACAATGAGCAGTTCTTC. It yields the protein CASSITGGSYNEQFF.

J is TRBJ1-1 and V is TRBV24-1, with TRBD1 matching over 7 bases. This CDR3 comprises 13 residues. V was clipped by 12 bases and J by 5 bases; unmatched bases: 11. Germline CDR1 is KGHDR and CDR2 is SFDVKD. CDR3 DNA sequence: TGTGCCGACTGCCGAGGGGGCGTAACTGAAGCTTTCTTT. This translates into CADCRGGVTEAFF.

V gene TRBV18 combines with J gene TRBJ1-5, with 9 bases lining up with TRBD1. The V gene end was trimmed by 9 bases and the J gene end by 2 bases; junction bases not matched to a gene: 8. This CDR3 is built from 15 residues. The germline V gene has CDR1 KGHSH and CDR2 LQKENI. The CDR3 coding sequence is TGTGCCAGTAACTTACAGGGGGCTGGCAATCAGCCCCAGCATTTT. Translation gives CASNLQGAGNQPQHF.

This clone is deemed medium-sized (0.01 to 0.1%). This chain joins TRBV12-3 or TRBV12-4 and TRBJ1-5, with D hard to call. The V end was cut by 6 bases, the J end by 5 bases, with 11 bases between. The CDR3 is made up of 13 amino acids. The chain's CDR3 is CASSITEHQPQHF. CDR3 sequence (DNA): TGTGCCAGCAGCATCACCGAGCATCAGCCCCAGCATTTT.